This is a list of T cell receptor beta chains from one sample in a study of T cell responses to AZD1222 COVID-19 vaccine. Clones were sequenced by immunoSEQ multiplex PCR, and TCRdb holds only the in-frame ones, with some missing. The sample has over 150,000 clones, roughly nine tenths seen once; the top ten hold around 0.99%. Sequences were derived from peripheral blood, sampled 28 days after the second AZD1222 dose. These receptors originate from an adult who received the AZD1222 COVID-19 vaccine. Each CDR3 is given with its conserved first and last residue. A D gene is named only where the DNA matches it firmly. The size field is filled for only some rows; it gives once, few, many or a size class.

abundance: -; v_gene: TRBV25-1; j_gene: TRBJ2-2; d_gene: TRBD2; CDR3nt: TGTGCCAGCAGTGACCCTAGCGGGGGGGCCAACACCGGGGAGCTGTTTTTT; CDR3aa: CASSDPSGGANTGELFF
abundance: -; v_gene: TRBV7-8; j_gene: TRBJ1-1; d_gene: -; CDR3nt: TGTGCCAGCAGCTTAGTGGCGGGGAACACTGAAGCTTTCTTT; CDR3aa: CASSLVAGNTEAFF
abundance: -; v_gene: TRBV5-4; j_gene: TRBJ2-7; d_gene: -; CDR3nt: TGTGCCAGCAGGGGGGCAGGGCCGGGGCAGTACTTC; CDR3aa: CASRGAGPGQYF
abundance: -; v_gene: TRBV3-1/TRBV3-2; j_gene: TRBJ2-1; d_gene: TRBD2; CDR3nt: TGTGCCAGCAGCCAAGAATGGGGTAGCGGGGGCCATTCCTACAATGAGCAGTTCTTC; CDR3aa: CASSQEWGSGGHSYNEQFF
abundance: -; v_gene: TRBV10-1; j_gene: TRBJ2-6; d_gene: TRBD1; CDR3nt: TGCGCCAACCAACCTAGGGACAGATACTCTGGGGCCAACGTCCTGACTTTC; CDR3aa: CANQPRDRYSGANVLTF
abundance: -; v_gene: TRBV7-2; j_gene: TRBJ1-5; d_gene: -; CDR3nt: TGTGCCAGCAGCTCGGCACCAGGGGACAATCAGCCCCAGCATTTT; CDR3aa: CASSSAPGDNQPQHF
abundance: -; v_gene: TRBV7-9; j_gene: TRBJ1-4; d_gene: -; CDR3nt: TGTGCCAGCAGCCGGGGGACGGAGCTTAAACTGTTTTTT; CDR3aa: CASSRGTELKLFF
abundance: -; v_gene: TRBV6-1; j_gene: TRBJ2-3; d_gene: TRBD2; CDR3nt: TGTGCCAGCAGTGGGCTAGCGGGGGATTTTTGGCCCACAGATACGCAGTATTTT; CDR3aa: CASSGLAGDFWPTDTQYF
abundance: -; v_gene: TRBV7-9; j_gene: TRBJ2-1; d_gene: -; CDR3nt: TGTGCCAGCAGCTCCCCACTCGGCAATGAGCAGTTCTTC; CDR3aa: CASSSPLGNEQFF
abundance: once; v_gene: TRBV6-1; j_gene: TRBJ2-1; d_gene: -; CDR3nt: TGTGCCAGCAGTGAAGCGCTGCGGCCCCCCTACAATGAGCAGTTCTTC; CDR3aa: CASSEALRPPYNEQFF
abundance: -; v_gene: TRBV19; j_gene: TRBJ1-2; d_gene: -; CDR3nt: TGTGCCAGTAGTATAACCGGAGTAGTGGACACCTTC; CDR3aa: CASSITGVVDTF
abundance: -; v_gene: TRBV7-2; j_gene: TRBJ2-6; d_gene: -; CDR3nt: TGTGCCAGCACCGAAAGGGGTGTCACTGGGGCCAACGTCCTGACTTTC; CDR3aa: CASTERGVTGANVLTF
abundance: -; v_gene: TRBV6-2/TRBV6-3; j_gene: TRBJ2-7; d_gene: TRBD2; CDR3nt: TGTGCCAGCAGTTGGACTAGCGGGGGATTCTACGAGCAGTACTTC; CDR3aa: CASSWTSGGFYEQYF
abundance: once; v_gene: TRBV2; j_gene: TRBJ1-5; d_gene: -; CDR3nt: TGTGCCAGCAAGGGGGACCGAGGGAACCAGCCCCAGCATTTT; CDR3aa: CASKGDRGNQPQHF
abundance: once; v_gene: TRBV5-5; j_gene: TRBJ1-4; d_gene: -; CDR3nt: TGTGCCAGCAGCTTGGGGCAACCCAATGAAAAACTGTTTTTT; CDR3aa: CASSLGQPNEKLFF
abundance: -; v_gene: TRBV14; j_gene: TRBJ2-2; d_gene: -; CDR3nt: TGTGCCAGCAGCCAAGAAAGCGGCACCGGGGAGCTGTTTTTT; CDR3aa: CASSQESGTGELFF
abundance: -; v_gene: TRBV3-1/TRBV3-2; j_gene: TRBJ2-3; d_gene: -; CDR3nt: TGTGCCAGCAGAAACTCAGATACGCAGTATTTT; CDR3aa: CASRNSDTQYF
abundance: -; v_gene: TRBV9; j_gene: TRBJ1-6; d_gene: -; CDR3nt: TGTGCCAGCAGCGTGGTGGATAACGATTCACCCCTCCACTTT; CDR3aa: CASSVVDNDSPLHF
abundance: -; v_gene: TRBV9; j_gene: TRBJ2-7; d_gene: TRBD2; CDR3nt: TGTGCCAGCAGCGTAGGTAGCGGGGGGGCCTCCTACGAGCAGTACTTC; CDR3aa: CASSVGSGGASYEQYF
abundance: -; v_gene: TRBV7-9; j_gene: TRBJ2-1; d_gene: -; CDR3nt: TGTGCCAGCAGCTCCTCCCCCCTTCGTCAGCGCTCCTACAATGAGCAGTTCTTC; CDR3aa: CASSSSPLRQRSYNEQFF
abundance: -; v_gene: TRBV7-8; j_gene: TRBJ2-7; d_gene: TRBD2; CDR3nt: TGTGCCAGCAGCTTAGTAGCGGGGCCCTACGAGCAGTACTTC; CDR3aa: CASSLVAGPYEQYF
abundance: -; v_gene: TRBV5-6; j_gene: TRBJ1-2; d_gene: -; CDR3nt: TGTGCCAGCAGCTTGAACGCTGTCACAGGGCAAATCGGTACTGGCTACACCTTC; CDR3aa: CASSLNAVTGQIGTGYTF
abundance: -; v_gene: TRBV7-9; j_gene: TRBJ1-2; d_gene: TRBD1; CDR3nt: TGTGCCAGCAGTGGCCAAGGACAGGGTGGGAGCGGCTACACCTTC; CDR3aa: CASSGQGQGGSGYTF
abundance: -; v_gene: TRBV19; j_gene: TRBJ1-2; d_gene: -; CDR3nt: TGTGCCAGTAGTCCACGGGACATCTATGGCTACACCTTC; CDR3aa: CASSPRDIYGYTF
abundance: -; v_gene: TRBV6-5; j_gene: TRBJ2-1; d_gene: -; CDR3nt: TGTGCCAGCAGCGACCGGGACGGCTACAATGAGCAGTTCTTC; CDR3aa: CASSDRDGYNEQFF
abundance: -; v_gene: TRBV6-2/TRBV6-3; j_gene: TRBJ2-1; d_gene: -; CDR3nt: TGTGCCAGCAGTTTCGGACCGAGGGTGTTCTTC; CDR3aa: CASSFGPRVFF
abundance: -; v_gene: TRBV18; j_gene: TRBJ1-1; d_gene: -; CDR3nt: TGTGCCAGCTCACCACAGAAGCTGAACACTGAAGCTTTCTTT; CDR3aa: CASSPQKLNTEAFF
abundance: -; v_gene: TRBV5-4; j_gene: TRBJ2-7; d_gene: TRBD1; CDR3nt: TGTGCCAGCCAACCTCCTGGGGACAGGGGAAACCCCTACGAGCAGTACTTC; CDR3aa: CASQPPGDRGNPYEQYF